The source of this T cell receptor (beta chain) is a study of T-cell reconstitution after alpha-beta-depleted transplantation in children. Study-wide points: TCRbeta diversity was high at day 60 in some patients (a result of surviving recipient T cells and thymic progenitors).

To note about this clonotype: Its antigen is currently unknown.

Unique molecular identifiers were used to barcode this TCRbeta library. MiXCR, applied by TCRdb to the PCR reads, yields one record per CDR3 protein. This table has about 470,000 distinct CDR3 sequences, 43% appearing once. With V trimmed by 2 bases and J by 7 bases, 6 bases remained unmatched. The CDR3 has 15 amino acids. The germline V gene has CDR1 SGHRS and CDR2 YFSETQ. Sample: PBMCs, taken before TCRalphabeta/CD19-depleted stem cell transplant. The rearrangement links TRBV5-1 to TRBJ2-2; TRBD1 agrees at 9 bases. The receptor was derived from a girl aged 2-10 years with aplastic anemia, due to receive a stem cell transplant. In nucleotides, the CDR3 is TGCGCCAGCAGCTTCAGGGACAGGGATGGCGGGGAGCTGTTTTTT. As protein: CASSFRDRDGGELFF.